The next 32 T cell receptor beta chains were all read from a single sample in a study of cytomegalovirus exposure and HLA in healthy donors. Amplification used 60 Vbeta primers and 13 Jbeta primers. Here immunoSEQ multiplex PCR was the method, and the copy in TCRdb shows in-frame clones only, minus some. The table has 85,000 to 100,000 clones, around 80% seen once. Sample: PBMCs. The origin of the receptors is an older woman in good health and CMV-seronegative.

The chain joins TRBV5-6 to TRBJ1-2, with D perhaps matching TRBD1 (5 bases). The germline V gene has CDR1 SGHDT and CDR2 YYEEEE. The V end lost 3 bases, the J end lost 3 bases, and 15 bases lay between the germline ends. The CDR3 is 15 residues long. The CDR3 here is CASSSGSGGYYGYTF. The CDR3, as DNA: TGTGCCAGCAGCTCAGGGTCCGGGGGTTACTATGGCTACACCTTC.

The CDR3 nucleotides read TGTGCCAGCTCTCCCGGGACTAGCGGGACCAATGAGCAGTTCTTC. Its translation is CASSPGTSGTNEQFF. The rearrangement uses TRBV18 and TRBJ2-1, with TRBD2 identical over 13 bases. V lost 6 bases, J lost 6 bases, and 5 bases stayed unmatched. The length of the CDR3 is 15 residues. Germline assignment: CDR1 KGHSH and CDR2 LQKENI.

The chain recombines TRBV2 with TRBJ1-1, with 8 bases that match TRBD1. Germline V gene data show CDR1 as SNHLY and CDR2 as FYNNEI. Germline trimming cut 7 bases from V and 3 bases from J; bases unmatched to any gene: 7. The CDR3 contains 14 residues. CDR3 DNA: TGTGCCAGCAACCCGGACAGGGCTTACACTGAAGCTTTCTTT. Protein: CASNPDRAYTEAFF.

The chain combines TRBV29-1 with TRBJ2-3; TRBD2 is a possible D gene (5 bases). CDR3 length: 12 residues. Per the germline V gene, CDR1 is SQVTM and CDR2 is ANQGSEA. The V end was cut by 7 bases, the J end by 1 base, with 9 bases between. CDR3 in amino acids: CSGAGGTDTQYF. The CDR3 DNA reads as TGCAGCGGGGCGGGCGGCACAGATACGCAGTATTTT.

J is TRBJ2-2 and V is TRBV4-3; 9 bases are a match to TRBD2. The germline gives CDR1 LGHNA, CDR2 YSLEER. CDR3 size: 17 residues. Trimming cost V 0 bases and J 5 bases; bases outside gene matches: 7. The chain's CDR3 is CASSQDSAGGITGELFF. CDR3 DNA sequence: TGCGCCAGCAGCCAAGATTCGGCGGGAGGGATTACCGGGGAGCTGTTTTTT.

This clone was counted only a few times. The CDR3 nucleotides are TGTGCCAGCGCCCGGACAGATAGCAATCAGCCCCAGCATTTT. Translation gives CASARTDSNQPQHF. The rearrangement links TRBV2 to TRBJ1-5, with D perhaps matching TRBD1 (6 bases). The CDR3 sequence is 14 residues long. The germline gives CDR1 SNHLY, CDR2 FYNNEI. V lost 8 bases to trimming and J lost 0 bases, with 11 bases between them. Complete variable domain (other parts from reference TRBV2 and TRBJ1-5): EPEVTQTPSHQVTQMGQEVILRCVPISNHLYFYWYRQILGQKVEFLVSFYNNEISEKSEIFDDQFSVERPDGSNFTLKIRSTKLEDSAMYFCASARTDSNQPQHFGDGTRLSIL.

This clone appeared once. CDR3 sequence reads: CASRSPGANVLTF. The CDR3 nucleotides are TGTGCCAGCAGGAGCCCTGGGGCCAACGTCCTGACTTTC. V and J are TRBV6-5 and TRBJ2-6; D is unclear. This CDR3 contains 13 residues. V lost 6 bases, J lost 2 bases, and 5 bases lay in between. The germline V gene has CDR1 MNHEY and CDR2 SVGAGI.

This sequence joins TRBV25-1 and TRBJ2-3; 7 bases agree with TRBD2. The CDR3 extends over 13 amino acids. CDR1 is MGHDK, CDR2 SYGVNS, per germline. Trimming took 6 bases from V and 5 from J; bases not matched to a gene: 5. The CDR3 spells CASSRTSQDTQYF. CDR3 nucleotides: TGTGCCAGCAGCAGGACTAGTCAAGATACGCAGTATTTT.

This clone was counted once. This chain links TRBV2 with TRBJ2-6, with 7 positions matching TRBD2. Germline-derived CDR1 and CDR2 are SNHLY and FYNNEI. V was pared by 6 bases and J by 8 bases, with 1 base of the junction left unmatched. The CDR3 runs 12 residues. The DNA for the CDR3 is TGTGCCAGCAGGGGGGGGACCAACGTCCTGACTTTC. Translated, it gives CASRGGTNVLTF.

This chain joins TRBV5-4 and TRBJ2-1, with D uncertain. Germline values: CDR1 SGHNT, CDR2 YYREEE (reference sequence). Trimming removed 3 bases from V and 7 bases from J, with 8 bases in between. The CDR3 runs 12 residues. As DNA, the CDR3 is TGTGCCAGCAGCTCTACGACTAATGAGCAGTTCTTC. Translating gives CASSSTTNEQFF. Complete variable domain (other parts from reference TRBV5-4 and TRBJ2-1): ETGVTQSPTHLIKTRGQQVTLRCSSQSGHNTVSWYQQALGQGPQFIFQYYREEENGRGNFPPRFSGLQFPNYSSELNVNALELDDSALYLCASSSTTNEQFFGPGTRLTVL.

CDR3 DNA: TGTGCCTGGAGTGTAGAACGGACAGGGACGATTCCCAAGGGCGCTTTCTTT. The encoded protein is CAWSVERTGTIPKGAFF. The chain couples TRBV30 to TRBJ1-1, with 8 positions matching TRBD1. V lost 0 bases, J lost 11 bases, and 20 bases stayed unmatched. The length of the CDR3 is 17 residues. The germline CDR1 and CDR2 sequences are GTSNPN and SVGIG (reference sequence).

For the CDR3, the DNA is TGTGCCAGCAAGCCGGGACAGGGGGCATTCTACGAGCAGTACTTC. Its protein product is CASKPGQGAFYEQYF. The chain couples TRBV28 to TRBJ2-7, with 12 positions matching TRBD1. The junction had 7 bases not matched to a gene; V was cut back by 7 bases and J by 3 bases. The CDR3 is 15 amino acids. Germline lookup yields CDR1 MDHEN and CDR2 SYDVKM.

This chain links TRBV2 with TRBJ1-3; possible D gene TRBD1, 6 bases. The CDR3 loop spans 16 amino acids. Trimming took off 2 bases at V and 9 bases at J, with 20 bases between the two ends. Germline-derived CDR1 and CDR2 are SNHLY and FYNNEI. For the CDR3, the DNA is TGTGCCAGCAGTGAAAGGCTTTTGGCGACAGGCCTCACCATATATTTT. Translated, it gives CASSERLLATGLTIYF.

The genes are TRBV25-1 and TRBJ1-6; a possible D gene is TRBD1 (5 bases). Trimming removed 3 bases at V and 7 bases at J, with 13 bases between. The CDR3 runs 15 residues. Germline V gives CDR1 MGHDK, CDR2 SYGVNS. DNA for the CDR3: TGTGCCAGCAGTGATAAAGGGGATGGCAATTCACCCCTCCACTTT. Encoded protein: CASSDKGDGNSPLHF.

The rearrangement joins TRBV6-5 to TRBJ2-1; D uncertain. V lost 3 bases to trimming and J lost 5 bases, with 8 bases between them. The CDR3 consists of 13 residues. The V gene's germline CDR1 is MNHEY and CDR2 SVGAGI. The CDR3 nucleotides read TGTGCCAGCAGTTATAACTTAGACAATGAGCAGTTCTTC. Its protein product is CASSYNLDNEQFF.

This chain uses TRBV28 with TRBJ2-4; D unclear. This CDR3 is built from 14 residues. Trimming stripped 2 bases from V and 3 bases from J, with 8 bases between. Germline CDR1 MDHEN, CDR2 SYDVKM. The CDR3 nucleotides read TGTGCCAGCAGTTTAGGGCAGGTCAAAAACATTCAGTACTTC. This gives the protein CASSLGQVKNIQYF. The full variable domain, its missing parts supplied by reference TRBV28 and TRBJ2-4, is DVKVTQSSRYLVKRTGEKVFLECVQDMDHENMFWYRQDPGLGLRLIYFSYDVKMKEKGDIPEGYSVSREKKERFSLILESASTNQTSMYLCASSLGQVKNIQYFGAGTRLSVL.

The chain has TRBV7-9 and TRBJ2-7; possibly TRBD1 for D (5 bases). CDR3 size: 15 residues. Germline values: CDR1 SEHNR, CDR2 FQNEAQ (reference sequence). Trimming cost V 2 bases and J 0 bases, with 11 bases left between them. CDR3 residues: CASSLPGSSSYEQYF. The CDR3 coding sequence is TGTGCCAGCAGCTTACCAGGGTCGAGCTCCTACGAGCAGTACTTC.

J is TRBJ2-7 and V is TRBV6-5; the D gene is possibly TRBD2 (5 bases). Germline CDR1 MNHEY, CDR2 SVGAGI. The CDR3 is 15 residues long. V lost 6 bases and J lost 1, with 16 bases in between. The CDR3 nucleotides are TGTGCCAGCAGGCAAACAGTTAGCGCTTCCTACGAGCAGTACTTC. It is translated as CASRQTVSASYEQYF.

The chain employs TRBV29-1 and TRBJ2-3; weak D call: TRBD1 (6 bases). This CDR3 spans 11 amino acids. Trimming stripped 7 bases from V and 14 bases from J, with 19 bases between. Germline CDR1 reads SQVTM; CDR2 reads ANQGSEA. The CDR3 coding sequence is TGCAGCGCCAGGGACACCGAGGCGCCGTATTTT. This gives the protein CSARDTEAPYF.

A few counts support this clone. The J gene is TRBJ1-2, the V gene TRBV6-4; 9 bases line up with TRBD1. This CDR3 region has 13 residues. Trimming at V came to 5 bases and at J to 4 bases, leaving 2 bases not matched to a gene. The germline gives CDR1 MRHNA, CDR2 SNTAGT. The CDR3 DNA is TGTGCCAGCAGTCTGGACAGGGGCTATGGCTACACCTTC. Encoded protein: CASSLDRGYGYTF.

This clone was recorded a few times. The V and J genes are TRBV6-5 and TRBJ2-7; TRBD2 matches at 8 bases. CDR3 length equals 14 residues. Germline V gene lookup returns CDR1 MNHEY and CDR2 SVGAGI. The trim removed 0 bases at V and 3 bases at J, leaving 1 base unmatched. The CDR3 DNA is TGTGCCAGCAGTTACTCGCGGGGGGACTACGAGCAGTACTTC. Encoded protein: CASSYSRGDYEQYF.

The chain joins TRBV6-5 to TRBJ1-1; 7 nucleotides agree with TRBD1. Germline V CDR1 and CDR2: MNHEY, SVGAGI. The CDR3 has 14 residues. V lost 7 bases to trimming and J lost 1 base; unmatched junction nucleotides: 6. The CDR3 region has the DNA TGTGCCAGCAACCGACAGGGTTCGAACACTGAAGCTTTCTTT. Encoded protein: CASNRQGSNTEAFF.

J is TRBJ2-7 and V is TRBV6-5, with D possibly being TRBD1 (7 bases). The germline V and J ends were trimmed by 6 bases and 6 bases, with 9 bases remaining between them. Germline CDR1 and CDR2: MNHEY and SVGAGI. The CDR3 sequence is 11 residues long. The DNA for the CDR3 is TGTGCCAGCAGCCAGGGGGGCGAGCAGTACTTC. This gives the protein CASSQGGEQYF.

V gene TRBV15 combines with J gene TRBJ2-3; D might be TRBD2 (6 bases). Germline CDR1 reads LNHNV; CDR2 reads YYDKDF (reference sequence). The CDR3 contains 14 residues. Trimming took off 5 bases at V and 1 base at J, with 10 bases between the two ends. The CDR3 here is CATSPGLRTDTQYF. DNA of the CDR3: TGTGCCACCAGCCCGGGACTTCGCACAGATACGCAGTATTTT.

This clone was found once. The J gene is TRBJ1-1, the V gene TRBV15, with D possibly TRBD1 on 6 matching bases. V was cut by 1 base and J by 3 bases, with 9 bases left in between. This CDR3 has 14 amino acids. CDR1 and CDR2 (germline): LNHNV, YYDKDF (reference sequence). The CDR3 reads CATSRGAGDTEAFF. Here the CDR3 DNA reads TGTGCCACCAGCAGAGGCGCAGGGGACACTGAAGCTTTCTTT.

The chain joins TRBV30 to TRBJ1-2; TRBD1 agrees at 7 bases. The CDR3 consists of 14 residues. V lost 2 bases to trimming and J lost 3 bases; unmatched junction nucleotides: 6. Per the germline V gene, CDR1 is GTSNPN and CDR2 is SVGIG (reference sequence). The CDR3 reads CAWSHQGEYYGYTF. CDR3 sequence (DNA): TGTGCCTGGAGTCACCAGGGGGAATACTATGGCTACACCTTC.

The CDR3 nucleotides are TGTGCCAGCACACCAGCGGGGGGCTGGGATCAGTACTTC. Protein sequence: CASTPAGGWDQYF. The J gene is TRBJ2-5, the V gene TRBV6-1; TRBD2 matches at 9 bases. CDR1 and CDR2 from the germline V gene are MNHNS and SASEGT. V shed 7 bases, J shed 11 bases, and the junction held 11 bases outside the gene matches. This CDR3 contains 13 residues.

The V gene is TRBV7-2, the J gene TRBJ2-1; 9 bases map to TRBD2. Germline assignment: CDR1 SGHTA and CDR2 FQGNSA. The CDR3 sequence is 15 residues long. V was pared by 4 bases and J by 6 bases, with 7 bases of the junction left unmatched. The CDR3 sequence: CASSSSGGFGNEQFF. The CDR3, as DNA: TGTGCCAGCAGCTCAAGCGGGGGGTTTGGCAATGAGCAGTTCTTC. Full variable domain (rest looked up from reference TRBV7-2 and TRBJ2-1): GAGVSQSPSNKVTEKGKDVELRCDPISGHTALYWYRQSLGQGLEFLIYFQGNSAPDKSGLPSDRFSAERTGGSVSTLTIQRTQQEDSAVYLCASSSSGGFGNEQFFGPGTRLTVL.

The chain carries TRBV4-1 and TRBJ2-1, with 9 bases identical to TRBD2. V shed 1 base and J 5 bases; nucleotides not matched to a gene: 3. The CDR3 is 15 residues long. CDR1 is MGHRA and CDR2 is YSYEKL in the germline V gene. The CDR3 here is CASSQGRGGNNEQFF. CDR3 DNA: TGCGCCAGCAGCCAAGGGCGGGGGGGAAACAATGAGCAGTTCTTC.

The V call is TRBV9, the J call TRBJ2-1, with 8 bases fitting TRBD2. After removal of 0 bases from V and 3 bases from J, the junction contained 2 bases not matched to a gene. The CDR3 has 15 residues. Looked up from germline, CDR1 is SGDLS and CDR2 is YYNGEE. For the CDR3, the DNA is TGTGCCAGCAGCGTAGCACTAGCGGACTACAATGAGCAGTTCTTC. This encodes CASSVALADYNEQFF.

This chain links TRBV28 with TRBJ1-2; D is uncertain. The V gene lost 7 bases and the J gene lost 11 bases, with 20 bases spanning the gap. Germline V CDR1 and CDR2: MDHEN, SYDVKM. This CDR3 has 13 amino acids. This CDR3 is CASISGFSGGYTF. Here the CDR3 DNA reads TGTGCCAGCATCTCGGGTTTCTCGGGAGGTTACACCTTC.

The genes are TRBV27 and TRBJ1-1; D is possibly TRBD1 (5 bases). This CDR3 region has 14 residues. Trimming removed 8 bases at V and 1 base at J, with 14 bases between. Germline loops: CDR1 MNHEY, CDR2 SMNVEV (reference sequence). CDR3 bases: TGTGCCAGCTCATTAGCCAGGGAGAACACTGAAGCTTTCTTT. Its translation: CASSLARENTEAFF.